This T cell receptor beta chain was retrieved from a study of T cell clusters in autoimmune cytopenias. Each sample's input was 250 ng genomic DNA, 30,000 to 45,000 genome equivalents. One tube held mixed TRB-A and TRB-B primer pools for touch-down PCR. TCRdb reprocessed the multiplex PCR reads, with one entry per CDR3 protein and no DNA. The sample totals about 6,100 distinct CDR3 sequences. The germline V gene encodes CDR1 KGHDR and CDR2 SFDVKD. The CDR3 runs to 14 residues. The data also belong to a second study, concerning T cell repertoires in aging, cancer and after chemotherapy.

This TCR came from a human donor in good health. The chain combines TRBV24-1 with TRBJ2-6. The sequencing sample was made of peripheral blood. CDR3 loop: CASGERSGANVLTF.